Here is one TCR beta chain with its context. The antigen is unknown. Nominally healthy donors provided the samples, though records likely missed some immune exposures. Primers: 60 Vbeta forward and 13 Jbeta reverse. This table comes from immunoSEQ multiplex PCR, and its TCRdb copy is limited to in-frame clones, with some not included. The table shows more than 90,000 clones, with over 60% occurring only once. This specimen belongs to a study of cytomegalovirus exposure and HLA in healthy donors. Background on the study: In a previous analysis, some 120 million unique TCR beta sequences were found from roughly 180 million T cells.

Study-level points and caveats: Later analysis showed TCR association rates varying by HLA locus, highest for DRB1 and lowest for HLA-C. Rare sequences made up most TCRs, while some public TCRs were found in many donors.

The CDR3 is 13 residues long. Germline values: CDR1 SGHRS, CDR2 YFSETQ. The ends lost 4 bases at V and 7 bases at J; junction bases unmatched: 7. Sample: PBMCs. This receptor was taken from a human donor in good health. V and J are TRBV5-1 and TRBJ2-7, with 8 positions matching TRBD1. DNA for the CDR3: TGCGCCAGCAGCCAGGACAGGGCTGGTGAGCAGTACTTC. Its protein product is CASSQDRAGEQYF.